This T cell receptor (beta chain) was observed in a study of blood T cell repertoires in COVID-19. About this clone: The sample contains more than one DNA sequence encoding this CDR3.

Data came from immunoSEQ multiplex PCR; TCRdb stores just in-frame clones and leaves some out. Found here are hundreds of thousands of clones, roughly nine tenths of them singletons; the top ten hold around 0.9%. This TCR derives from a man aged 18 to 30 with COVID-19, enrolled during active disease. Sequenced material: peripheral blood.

The CDR3 DNA follows: TGTGCCACCAGCAGAGATCGGGGTAGGGAGCAGTACTTC. Residues: CATSRDRGREQYF. The chain uses TRBV15 and TRBJ2-7; D possibly corresponds to TRBD2 (5 bases). V gave up 0 bases and J gave up 7 bases, with 10 bases separating them. Germline loops: CDR1 LNHNV, CDR2 YYDKDF (reference sequence). The CDR3 runs to 13 residues.